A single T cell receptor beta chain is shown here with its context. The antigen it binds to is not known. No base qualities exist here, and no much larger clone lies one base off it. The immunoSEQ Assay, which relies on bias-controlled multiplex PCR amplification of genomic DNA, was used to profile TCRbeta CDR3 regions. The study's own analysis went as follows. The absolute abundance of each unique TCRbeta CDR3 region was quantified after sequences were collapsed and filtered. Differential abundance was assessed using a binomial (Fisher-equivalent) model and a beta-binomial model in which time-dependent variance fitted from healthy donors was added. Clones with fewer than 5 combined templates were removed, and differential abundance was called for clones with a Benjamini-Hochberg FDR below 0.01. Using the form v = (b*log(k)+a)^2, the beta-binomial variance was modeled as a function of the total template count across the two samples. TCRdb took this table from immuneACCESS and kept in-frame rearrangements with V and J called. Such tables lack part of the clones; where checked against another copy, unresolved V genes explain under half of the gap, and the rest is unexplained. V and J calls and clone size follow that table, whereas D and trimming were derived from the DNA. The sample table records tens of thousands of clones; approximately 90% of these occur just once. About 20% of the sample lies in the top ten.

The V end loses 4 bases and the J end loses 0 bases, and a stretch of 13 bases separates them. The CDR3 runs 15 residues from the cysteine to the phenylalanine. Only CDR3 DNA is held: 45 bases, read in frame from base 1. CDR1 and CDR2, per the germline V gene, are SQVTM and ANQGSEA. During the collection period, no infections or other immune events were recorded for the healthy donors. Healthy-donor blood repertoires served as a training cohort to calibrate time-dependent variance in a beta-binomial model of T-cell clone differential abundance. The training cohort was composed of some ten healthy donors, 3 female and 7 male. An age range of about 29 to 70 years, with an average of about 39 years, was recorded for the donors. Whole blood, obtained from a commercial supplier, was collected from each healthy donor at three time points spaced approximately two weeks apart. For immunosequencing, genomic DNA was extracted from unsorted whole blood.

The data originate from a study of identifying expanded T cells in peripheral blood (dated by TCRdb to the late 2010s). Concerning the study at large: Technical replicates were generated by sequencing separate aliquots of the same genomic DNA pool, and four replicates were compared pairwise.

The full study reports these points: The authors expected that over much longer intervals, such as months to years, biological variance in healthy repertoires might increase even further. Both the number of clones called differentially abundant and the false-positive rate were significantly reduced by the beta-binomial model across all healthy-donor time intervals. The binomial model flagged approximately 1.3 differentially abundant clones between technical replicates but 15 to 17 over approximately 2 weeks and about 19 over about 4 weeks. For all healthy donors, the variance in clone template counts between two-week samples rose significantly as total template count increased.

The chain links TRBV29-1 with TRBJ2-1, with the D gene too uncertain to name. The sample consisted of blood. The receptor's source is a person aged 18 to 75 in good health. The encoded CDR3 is CSVVLEYSSYNEQFF. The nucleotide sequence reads TGCAGCGTTGTATTAGAGTACAGCTCCTACAATGAGCAGTTCTTC.